The next 3 T cell receptor beta chains were all read from a single sample in a study of CD8+CD57+ T cells in acquired aplastic anemia. Profiling of TCR beta VDJ combinations and CDR3 sequences used genomic DNA as template. From the reads, TCRdb called clonotypes with MiXCR, one entry per CDR3 protein. The sample carries about 180,000 distinct CDR3 sequences, about 60% recorded once. Patients picked for sequencing had shown CD8+CD57+ cell expansion detected by flow cytometry. Specimen: sorted CD4+, CD8+, or CD8+CD57+ T cells (not recorded which) from PBMCs. The receptors shown here come from a human donor with aplastic anemia.

J is TRBJ1-6 and V is TRBV2; D possibly corresponds to TRBD1 (6 bases). V was shortened by 8 bases and J by 4 bases, with 9 bases between the two germline ends. This CDR3 comprises 13 residues. Germline-derived CDR1 and CDR2 are SNHLY and FYNNEI. The CDR3 coding sequence is TGTGCCAGCGGAGGACAGTATAATTCACCCCTCCACTTT. Its translation is CASGGQYNSPLHF.

J is TRBJ2-7 and V is TRBV20-1; D possibly corresponds to TRBD2 (7 bases). The CDR3 spans 15 residues. V lost 6 bases and J 1 base, leaving 19 bases between the germline ends. Germline CDR1 is DFQATT and CDR2 is SNEGSKA (reference sequence). CDR3 amino acids: CSAIVAGAGSYEQYF. DNA for the CDR3: TGCAGTGCCATAGTGGCGGGGGCCGGATCCTACGAGCAGTACTTC.

Many counts were recorded for this clonotype. The rearrangement links TRBV6-1 to TRBJ2-7, with D maybe TRBD1 (6 bases). The V gene's germline CDR1 is MNHNS and CDR2 SASEGT. V was shortened by 5 bases and J by 4 bases, with 21 bases between the two germline ends. The CDR3 has 16 residues. The CDR3 coding sequence is TGTGCCAGCAGTTTTTACGCCGAACAGGGAAAATACGAGCAGTACTTC. It translates to CASSFYAEQGKYEQYF.